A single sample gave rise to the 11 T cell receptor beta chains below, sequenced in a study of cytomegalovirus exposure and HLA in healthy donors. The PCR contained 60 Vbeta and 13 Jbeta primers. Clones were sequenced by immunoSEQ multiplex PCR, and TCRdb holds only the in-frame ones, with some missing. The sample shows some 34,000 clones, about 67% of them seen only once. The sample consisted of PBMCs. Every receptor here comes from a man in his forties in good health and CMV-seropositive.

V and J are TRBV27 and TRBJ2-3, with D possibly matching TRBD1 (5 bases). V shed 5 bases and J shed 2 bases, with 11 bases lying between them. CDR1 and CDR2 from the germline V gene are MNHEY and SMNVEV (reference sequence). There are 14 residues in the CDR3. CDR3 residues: CASSPDGHTDTQYF. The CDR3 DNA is TGTGCCAGCAGTCCCGACGGACACACAGATACGCAGTATTTT.

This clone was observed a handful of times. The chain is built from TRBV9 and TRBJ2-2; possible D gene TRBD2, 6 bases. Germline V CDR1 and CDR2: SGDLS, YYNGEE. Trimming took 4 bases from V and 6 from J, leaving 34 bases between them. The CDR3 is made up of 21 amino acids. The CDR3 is CASSPRRESAGTLRFAGELFF. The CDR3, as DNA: TGTGCCAGCAGCCCCAGAAGGGAGTCTGCGGGGACCCTCCGTTTCGCCGGGGAGCTGTTTTTT.

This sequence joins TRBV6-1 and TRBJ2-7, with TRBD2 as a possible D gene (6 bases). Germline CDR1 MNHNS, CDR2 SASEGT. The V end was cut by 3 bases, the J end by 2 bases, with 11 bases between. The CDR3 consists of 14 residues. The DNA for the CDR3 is TGTGCCAGCAGTGACGGGGGAAGACCCTACGAGCAGTACTTC. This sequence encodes CASSDGGRPYEQYF.

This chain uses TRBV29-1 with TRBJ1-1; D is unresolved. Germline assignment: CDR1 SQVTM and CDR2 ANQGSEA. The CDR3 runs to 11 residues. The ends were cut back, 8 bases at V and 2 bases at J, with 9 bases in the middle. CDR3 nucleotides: TGCAGCATAGCGTCCAACACTGAAGCTTTCTTT. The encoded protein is CSIASNTEAFF.

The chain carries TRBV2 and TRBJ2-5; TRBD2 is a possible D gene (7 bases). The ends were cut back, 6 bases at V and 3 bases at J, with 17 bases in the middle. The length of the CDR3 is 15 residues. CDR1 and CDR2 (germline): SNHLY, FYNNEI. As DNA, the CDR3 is TGTGCCAGCAGGAGGTCTGGGGGGGCTAAAGAGACCCAGTACTTC. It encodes CASRRSGGAKETQYF.

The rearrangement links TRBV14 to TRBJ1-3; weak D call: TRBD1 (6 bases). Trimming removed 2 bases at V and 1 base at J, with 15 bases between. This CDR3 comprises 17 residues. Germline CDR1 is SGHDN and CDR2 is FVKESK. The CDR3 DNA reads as TGTGCCAGCAGCCAACAACAGGGACGGAAATCTGGAAACACCATATATTTT. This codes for CASSQQQGRKSGNTIYF.

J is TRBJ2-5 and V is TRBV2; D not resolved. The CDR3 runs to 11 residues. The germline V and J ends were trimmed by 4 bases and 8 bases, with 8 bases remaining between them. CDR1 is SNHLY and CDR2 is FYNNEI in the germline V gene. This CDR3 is CASSVLATQYF. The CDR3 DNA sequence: TGTGCCAGCAGTGTCCTGGCCACCCAGTACTTC.

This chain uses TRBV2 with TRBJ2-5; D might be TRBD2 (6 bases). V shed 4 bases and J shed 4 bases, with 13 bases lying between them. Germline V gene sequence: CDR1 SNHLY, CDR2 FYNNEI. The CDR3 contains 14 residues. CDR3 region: CASSGRVGGETQYF. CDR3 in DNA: TGTGCCAGCAGTGGGAGGGTTGGTGGAGAGACCCAGTACTTC.

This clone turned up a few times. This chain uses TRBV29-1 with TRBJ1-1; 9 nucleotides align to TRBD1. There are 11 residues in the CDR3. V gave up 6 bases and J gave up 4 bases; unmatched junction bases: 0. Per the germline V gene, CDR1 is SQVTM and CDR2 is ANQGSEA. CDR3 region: CSVGQGTEAFF. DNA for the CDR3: TGCAGCGTGGGACAGGGCACTGAAGCTTTCTTT.

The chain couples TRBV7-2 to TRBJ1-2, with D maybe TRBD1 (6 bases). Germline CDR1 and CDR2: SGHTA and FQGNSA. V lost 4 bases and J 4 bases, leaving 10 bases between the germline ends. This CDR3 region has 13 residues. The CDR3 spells CASSSWTAYGYTF. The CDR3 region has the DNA TGTGCCAGCAGCTCCTGGACAGCCTATGGCTACACCTTC.

The CDR3 DNA reads as TGCGCCAGCAGCGCAGACAGGTACGAGCAGTACTTC. It translates to CASSADRYEQYF. This chain links TRBV5-1 with TRBJ2-7; tentative D call: TRBD1 (6 bases). The CDR3 is made up of 12 amino acids. Germline CDR1 reads SGHRS; CDR2 reads YFSETQ. Trimming stripped 4 bases from V and 4 bases from J, with 9 bases between.